Listed here is a single T cell receptor beta chain. This clone has just a few counts. Its antigen is still unknown. No quality values exist for individual bases; no much larger clone is one base distant. This sample is part of a study of somatic mutations in cytotoxic T cells in rheumatoid arthritis (dated by TCRdb to the late 2010s). For context, the study as a whole: Peripheral blood (about 32 ml EDTA) was collected from patients immediately after diagnosis and before any treatment began. The study asked whether expanded CD8+ T-cell clones in newly diagnosed, untreated rheumatoid arthritis carry somatic mutations, and used TCRB deep sequencing to characterize clonality. A FACSAria II or Sony SH800 was used to flow-sort some V beta antibody-stained T-cell populations at nearly 100% purity, and TCRB sequencing was also done on sorted V beta1+ cells. Patient and control groups had essentially identical median ages. A total of around 62 rheumatoid arthritis patients and 20 to 25 healthy controls underwent TCRB deep sequencing. Broader findings and caveats from the paper: The antigen targets of the expanded CD8+ clones were unknown, and absence from virus-specific databases did not rule out viral specificity. In about an eighth of the 65 patients, more than 20% of CD8+ cells belonged to the largest CD8+ clone, while several identical CD8+ TCRB sequences were shared between blood and synovial fluid. In patients, CD8+ clonality rose with age (Spearman r of about 0.51), which was not the case in healthy controls. CD8+ T-cell clonality in rheumatoid arthritis patients was not significantly different from that in age-matched healthy controls. The slight underrepresentation of TRBV07 in patients was not corrected for multiple comparisons.

The immunoSEQ assay was applied to genomic DNA for TCRB CDR3 sequencing. The published analysis was carried out like this. Published virus-specific TCRB sequences were compared with patient CD8+ clones larger than 1%, and only a few matches were found. Nothing other than productive TCRB rearrangements was included in the analyses. Clonality was expressed as a Shannon entropy-based productive clonality index, with each clone defined by a unique TCRB CDR3 sequence. Repertoire overlap for a pair of samples was computed from each clone's template counts relative to total templates per sample. Flow cytometry-measured V-gene usage correlated with V-gene usage from TCRB sequencing, with a Spearman r of roughly 0.61. TCRdb took over this immuneACCESS table, retaining in-frame rearrangements with V and J assigned. Such tables are incomplete; in checked studies, under half of the missing clones stem from an unresolved V gene, and the remainder is unexplained. V, J and clone size were drawn from that table, and D and trimming were deduced from the DNA. Within this sample are under 20,000 clones, with 65% to 85% of them counted one time only. Jointly, the top ten make up roughly a tenth of the sample.

CD4+ and CD8+ cells were isolated by positive magnetic bead selection on an AutoMACS, and purity was checked by flow cytometry. Clonal expansions were first screened by flow cytometry with a TCR V beta antibody panel, then characterized by TCRB deep sequencing of sorted CD8+ fractions. Peripheral blood mononuclear cells were isolated by Ficoll-Paque PLUS density gradient separation. Nucleospin Tissue or Tissue XS kits were used to extract DNA from CD4-enriched, CD8-enriched or PBMC samples, and a Qubit 2.0 fluorometer was used for quantification. The CDR3 starts with the cysteine, ends with the phenylalanine, and has 15 residues. Only the CDR3 part of the read is kept: 45 bases, read in frame from the first base. V is pruned by 0 bases and J by 5 bases, leaving 4 bases of the junction without a gene match. In the germline V gene, CDR1 corresponds to MRHNA and CDR2 to SNTAGT.

This chain is built from TRBV6-4 and TRBJ2-1, and 7 bases in between align with TRBD1. The receptor was derived from an adult with rheumatoid arthritis. The sequencing input was CD8+ T cells sorted from blood. The base sequence is TGTGCCAGCAGTGACTCTACAGGGGACCACAATGAGCAGTTCTTC. It translates as CASSDSTGDHNEQFF.